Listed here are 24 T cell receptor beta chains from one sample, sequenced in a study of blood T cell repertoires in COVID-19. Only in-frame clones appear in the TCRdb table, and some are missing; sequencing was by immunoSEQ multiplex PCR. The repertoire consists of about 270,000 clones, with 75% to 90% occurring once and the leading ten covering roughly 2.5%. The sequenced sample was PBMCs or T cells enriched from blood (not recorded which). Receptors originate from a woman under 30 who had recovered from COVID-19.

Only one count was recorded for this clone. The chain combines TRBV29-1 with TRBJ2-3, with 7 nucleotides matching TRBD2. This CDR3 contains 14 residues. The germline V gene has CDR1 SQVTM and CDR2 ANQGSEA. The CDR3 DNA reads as TGCAGTCCCGTCGGGGGGAGGGTCCGAGATACGCAGTATTTT. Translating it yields CSPVGGRVRDTQYF.

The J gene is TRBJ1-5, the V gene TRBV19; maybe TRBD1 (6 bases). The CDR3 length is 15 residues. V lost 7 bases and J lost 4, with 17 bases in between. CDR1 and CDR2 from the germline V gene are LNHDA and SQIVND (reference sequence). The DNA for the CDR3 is TGTGCCAGTAACCCTAATCAGGGGAAGAATCAGCCCCAGCATTTT. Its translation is CASNPNQGKNQPQHF.

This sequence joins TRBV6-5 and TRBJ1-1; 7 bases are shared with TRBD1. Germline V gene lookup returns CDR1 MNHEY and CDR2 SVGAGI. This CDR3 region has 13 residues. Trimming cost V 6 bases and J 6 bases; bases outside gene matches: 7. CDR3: CASRAPGTAEAFF. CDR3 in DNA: TGTGCCAGCAGGGCACCGGGGACAGCTGAAGCTTTCTTT.

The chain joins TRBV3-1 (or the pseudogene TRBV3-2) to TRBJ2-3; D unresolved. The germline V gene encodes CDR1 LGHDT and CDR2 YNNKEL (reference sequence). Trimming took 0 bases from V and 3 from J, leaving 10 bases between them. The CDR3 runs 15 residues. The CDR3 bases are TGTGCCAGCAGCCAAGATTATTCGACTACAGATACGCAGTATTTT. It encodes CASSQDYSTTDTQYF.

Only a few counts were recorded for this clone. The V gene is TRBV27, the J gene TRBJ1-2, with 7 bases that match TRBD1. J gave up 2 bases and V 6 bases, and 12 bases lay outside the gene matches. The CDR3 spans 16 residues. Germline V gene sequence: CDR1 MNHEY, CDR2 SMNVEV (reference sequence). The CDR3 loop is CASRQTWDSRNYGYTF. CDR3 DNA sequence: TGTGCCAGCAGGCAGACCTGGGACAGCCGAAACTATGGCTACACCTTC.

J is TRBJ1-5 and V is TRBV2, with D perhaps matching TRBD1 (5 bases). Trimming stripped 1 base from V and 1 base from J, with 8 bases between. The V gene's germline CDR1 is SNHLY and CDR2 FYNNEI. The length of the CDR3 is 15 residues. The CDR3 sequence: CASSEGRASNQPQHF. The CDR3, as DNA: TGTGCCAGCAGTGAAGGCAGGGCGAGCAATCAGCCCCAGCATTTT.

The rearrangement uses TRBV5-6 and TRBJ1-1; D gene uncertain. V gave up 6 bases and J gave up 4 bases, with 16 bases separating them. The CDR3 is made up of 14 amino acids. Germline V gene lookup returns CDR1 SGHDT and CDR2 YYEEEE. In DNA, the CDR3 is TGTGCCAGCAATGACCGGGGATGGGGCACTGAAGCTTTCTTT. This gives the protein CASNDRGWGTEAFF.

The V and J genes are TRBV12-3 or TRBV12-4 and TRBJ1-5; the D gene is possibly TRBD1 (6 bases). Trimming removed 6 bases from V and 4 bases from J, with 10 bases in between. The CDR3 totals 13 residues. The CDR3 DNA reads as TGTGCCAGCAGAAGGGGGAGTAATCAGCCCCAGCATTTT. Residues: CASRRGSNQPQHF.

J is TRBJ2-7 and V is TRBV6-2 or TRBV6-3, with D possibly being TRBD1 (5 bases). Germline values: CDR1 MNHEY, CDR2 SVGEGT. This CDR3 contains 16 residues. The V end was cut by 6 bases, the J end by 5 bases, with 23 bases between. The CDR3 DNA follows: TGTGCCAGCAGCGACCTCCCCCTAGGGGCAAGCGACGAGCAGTACTTC. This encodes CASSDLPLGASDEQYF.

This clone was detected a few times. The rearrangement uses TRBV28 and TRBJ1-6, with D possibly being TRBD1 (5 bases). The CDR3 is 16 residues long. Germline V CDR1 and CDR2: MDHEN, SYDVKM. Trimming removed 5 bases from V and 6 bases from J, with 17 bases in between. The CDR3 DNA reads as TGTGCCAGCAGTCATGGACACAATCCCTTTAATTCACCCCTCCACTTT. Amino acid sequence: CASSHGHNPFNSPLHF.

For the CDR3, the DNA is TGTGCCAGCAGCTTAGGCGGACAGGGGGCCGGTCAGCCCCAGCATTTT. Its protein is CASSLGGQGAGQPQHF. The genes are TRBV7-8 and TRBJ1-5, with 11 bases fitting TRBD1. J was trimmed by 6 bases and V by 1 base; bases with no gene match: 5. Germline V gene lookup returns CDR1 SGHVS and CDR2 FQNEAQ. This CDR3 has 16 amino acids.

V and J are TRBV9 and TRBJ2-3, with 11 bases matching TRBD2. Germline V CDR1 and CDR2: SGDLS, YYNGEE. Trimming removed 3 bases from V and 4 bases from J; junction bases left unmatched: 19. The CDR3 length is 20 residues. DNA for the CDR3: TGTGCCAGCAGCGCGAGCCGCGGACAGCCAACTAGCGGGAGATCAGATACGCAGTATTTT. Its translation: CASSASRGQPTSGRSDTQYF.

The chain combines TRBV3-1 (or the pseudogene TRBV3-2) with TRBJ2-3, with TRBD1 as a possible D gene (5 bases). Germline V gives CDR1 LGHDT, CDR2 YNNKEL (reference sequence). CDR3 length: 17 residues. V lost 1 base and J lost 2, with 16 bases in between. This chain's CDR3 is CASSQVLQGAFTDTQYF. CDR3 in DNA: TGTGCCAGCAGCCAAGTTTTGCAGGGCGCTTTCACAGATACGCAGTATTTT.

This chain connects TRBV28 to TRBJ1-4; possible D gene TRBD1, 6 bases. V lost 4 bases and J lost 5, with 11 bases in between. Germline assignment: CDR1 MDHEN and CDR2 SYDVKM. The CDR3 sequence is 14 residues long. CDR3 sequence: CASSSQGVNEKLFF. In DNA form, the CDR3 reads TGTGCCAGCAGTTCACAGGGCGTCAATGAAAAACTGTTTTTT.

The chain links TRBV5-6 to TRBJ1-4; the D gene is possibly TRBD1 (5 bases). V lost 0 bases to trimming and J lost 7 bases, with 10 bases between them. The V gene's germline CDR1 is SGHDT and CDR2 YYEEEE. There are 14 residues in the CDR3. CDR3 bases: TGTGCCAGCAGCTTGGTCAGGGAGGGTGAAAAACTGTTTTTT. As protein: CASSLVREGEKLFF.

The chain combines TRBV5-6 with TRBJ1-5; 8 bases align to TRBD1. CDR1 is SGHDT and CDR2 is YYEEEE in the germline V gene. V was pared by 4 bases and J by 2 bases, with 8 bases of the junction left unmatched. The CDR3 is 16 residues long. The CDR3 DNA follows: TGTGCCAGCAGCCGAGGACAGGGACGGGGCAATCAGCCCCAGCATTTT. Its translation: CASSRGQGRGNQPQHF.

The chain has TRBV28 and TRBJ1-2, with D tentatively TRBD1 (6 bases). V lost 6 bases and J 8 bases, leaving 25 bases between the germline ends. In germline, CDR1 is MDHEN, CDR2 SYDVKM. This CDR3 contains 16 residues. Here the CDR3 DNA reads TGTGCCAGCAGCTTCGTCGGAACAGGGACCGCTGAGGGCTACACCTTC. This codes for CASSFVGTGTAEGYTF.

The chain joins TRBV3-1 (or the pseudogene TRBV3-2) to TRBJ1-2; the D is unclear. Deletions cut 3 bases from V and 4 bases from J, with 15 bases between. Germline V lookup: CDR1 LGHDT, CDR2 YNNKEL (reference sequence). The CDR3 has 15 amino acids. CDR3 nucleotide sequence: TGTGCCAGCAGCCACCTGGGAGATTCTGGCTATGGCTACACCTTC. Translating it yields CASSHLGDSGYGYTF.

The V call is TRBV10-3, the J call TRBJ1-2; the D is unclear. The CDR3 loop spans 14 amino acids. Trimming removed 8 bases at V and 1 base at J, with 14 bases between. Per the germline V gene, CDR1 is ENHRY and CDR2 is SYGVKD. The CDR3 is CAIGREEFNYGYTF. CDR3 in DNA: TGTGCCATCGGGAGGGAGGAATTTAACTATGGCTACACCTTC.

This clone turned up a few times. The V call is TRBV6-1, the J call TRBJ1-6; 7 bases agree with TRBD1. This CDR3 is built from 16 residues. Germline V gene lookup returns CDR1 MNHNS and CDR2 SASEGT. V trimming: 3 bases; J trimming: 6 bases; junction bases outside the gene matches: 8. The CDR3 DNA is TGTGCCAGCAGTGAGCAGGGGGTTGTAGGTAATTCACCCCTCCACTTT. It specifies CASSEQGVVGNSPLHF.

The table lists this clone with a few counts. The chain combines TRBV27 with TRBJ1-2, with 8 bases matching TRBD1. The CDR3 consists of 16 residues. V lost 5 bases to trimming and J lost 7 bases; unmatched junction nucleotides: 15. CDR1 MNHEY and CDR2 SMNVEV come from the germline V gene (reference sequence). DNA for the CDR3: TGTGCCAGCAGTCCCTGGACAGGGCTAGCACCGCGTGGCTACACCTTC. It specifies CASSPWTGLAPRGYTF.

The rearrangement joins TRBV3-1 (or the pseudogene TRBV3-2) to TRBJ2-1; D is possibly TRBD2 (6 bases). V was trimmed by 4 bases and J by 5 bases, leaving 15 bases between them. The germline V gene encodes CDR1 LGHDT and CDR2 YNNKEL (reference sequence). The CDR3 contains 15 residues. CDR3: CASSPRLEGNNEQFF. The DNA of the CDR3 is TGTGCCAGCAGCCCAAGACTGGAGGGGAACAATGAGCAGTTCTTC.

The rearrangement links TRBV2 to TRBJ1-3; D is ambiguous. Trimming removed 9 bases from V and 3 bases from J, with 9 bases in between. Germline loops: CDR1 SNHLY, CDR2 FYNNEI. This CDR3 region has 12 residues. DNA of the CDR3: TGTGCCAGGACCGACATTGGAAACACCATATATTTT. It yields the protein CARTDIGNTIYF.

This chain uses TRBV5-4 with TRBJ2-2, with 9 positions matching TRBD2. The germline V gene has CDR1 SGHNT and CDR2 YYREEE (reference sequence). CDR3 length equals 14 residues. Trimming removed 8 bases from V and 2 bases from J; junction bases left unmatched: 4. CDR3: CASHSGGNTGELFF. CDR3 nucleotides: TGTGCCAGTCATAGCGGGGGTAACACCGGGGAGCTGTTTTTT.